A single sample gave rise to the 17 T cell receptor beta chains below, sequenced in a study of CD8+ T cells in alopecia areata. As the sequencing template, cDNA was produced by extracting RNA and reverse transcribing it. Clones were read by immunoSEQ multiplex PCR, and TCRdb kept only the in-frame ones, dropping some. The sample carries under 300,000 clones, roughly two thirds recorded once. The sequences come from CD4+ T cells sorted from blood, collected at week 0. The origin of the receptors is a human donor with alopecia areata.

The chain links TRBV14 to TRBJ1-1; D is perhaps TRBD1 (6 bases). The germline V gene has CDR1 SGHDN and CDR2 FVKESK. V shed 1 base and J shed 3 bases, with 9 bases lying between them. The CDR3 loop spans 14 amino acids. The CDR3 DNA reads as TGTGCCAGCAGCCAAGTGGCAGGGGACACTGAAGCTTTCTTT. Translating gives CASSQVAGDTEAFF.

The chain's CDR3 is CASSAWGQMNTEAFF. DNA of the CDR3: TGCGCCAGCAGCGCCTGGGGCCAGATGAACACTGAAGCTTTCTTT. The gene calls are TRBV5-1 and TRBJ1-1; TRBD1 is a possible D gene (5 bases). The length of the CDR3 is 15 residues. Germline V lookup: CDR1 SGHRS, CDR2 YFSETQ. V was trimmed by 4 bases and J by 0 bases, leaving 13 bases between them. The variable domain in full, with the rest retrieved from reference TRBV5-1 and TRBJ1-1, is KAGVTQTPRYLIKTRGQQVTLSCSPISGHRSVSWYQQTPGQGLQFLFEYFSETQRNKGNFPGRFSGRQFSNSRSEMNVSTLELGDSALYLCASSAWGQMNTEAFFGQGTRLTVV.

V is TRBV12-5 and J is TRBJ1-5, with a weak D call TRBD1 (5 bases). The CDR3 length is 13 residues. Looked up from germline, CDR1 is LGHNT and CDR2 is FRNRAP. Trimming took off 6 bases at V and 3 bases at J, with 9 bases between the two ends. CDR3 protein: CASGARANQPQHF. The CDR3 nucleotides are TGTGCTAGTGGGGCCAGGGCCAATCAGCCCCAGCATTTT.

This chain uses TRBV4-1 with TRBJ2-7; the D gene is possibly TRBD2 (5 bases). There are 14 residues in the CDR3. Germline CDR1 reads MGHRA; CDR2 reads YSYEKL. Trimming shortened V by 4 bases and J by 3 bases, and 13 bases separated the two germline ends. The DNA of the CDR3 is TGCGCCAGCAGCCTCGGGTATAGCGACTACGAGCAGTACTTC. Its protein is CASSLGYSDYEQYF.

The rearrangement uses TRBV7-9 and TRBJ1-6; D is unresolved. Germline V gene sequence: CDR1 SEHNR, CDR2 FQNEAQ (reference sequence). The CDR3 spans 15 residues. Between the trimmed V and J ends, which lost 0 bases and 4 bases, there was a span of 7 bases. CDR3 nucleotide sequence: TGTGCCAGCAGCTTAGCAGGGAAATATAATTCACCCCTCCACTTT. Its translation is CASSLAGKYNSPLHF.

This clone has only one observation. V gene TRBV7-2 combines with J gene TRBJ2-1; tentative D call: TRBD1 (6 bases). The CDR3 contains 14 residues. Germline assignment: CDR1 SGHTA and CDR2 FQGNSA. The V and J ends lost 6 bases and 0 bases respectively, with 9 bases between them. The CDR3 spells CASRGQISYNEQFF. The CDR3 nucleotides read TGTGCCAGCAGGGGACAAATCTCCTACAATGAGCAGTTCTTC.

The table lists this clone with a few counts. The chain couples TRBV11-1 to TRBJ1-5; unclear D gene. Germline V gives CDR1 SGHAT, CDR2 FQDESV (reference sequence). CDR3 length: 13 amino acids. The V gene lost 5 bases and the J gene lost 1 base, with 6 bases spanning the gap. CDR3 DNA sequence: TGTGCCAGCAGCCATGACAGCAATCAGCCCCAGCATTTT. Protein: CASSHDSNQPQHF. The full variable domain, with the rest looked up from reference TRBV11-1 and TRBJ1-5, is EAEVAQSPRYKITEKSQAVAFWCDPISGHATLYWYRQILGQGPELLVQFQDESVVDDSQLPKDRFSAERLKGVDSTLKIQPAELGDSAMYLCASSHDSNQPQHFGDGTRLSIL.

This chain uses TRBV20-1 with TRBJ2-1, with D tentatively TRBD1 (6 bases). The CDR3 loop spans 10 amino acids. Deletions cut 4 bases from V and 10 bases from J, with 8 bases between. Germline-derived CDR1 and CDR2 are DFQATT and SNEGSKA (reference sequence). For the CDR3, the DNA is TGCAGTGCTACACAGGGCGAGCAGTTCTTC. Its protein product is CSATQGEQFF.

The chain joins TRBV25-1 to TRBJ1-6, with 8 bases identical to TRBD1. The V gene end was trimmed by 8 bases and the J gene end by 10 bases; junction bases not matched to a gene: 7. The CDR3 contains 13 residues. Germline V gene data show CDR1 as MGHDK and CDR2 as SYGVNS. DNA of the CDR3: TGTGCCAGCGGAGGACAGGGTGAATCACCCCTCCACTTT. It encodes CASGGQGESPLHF.

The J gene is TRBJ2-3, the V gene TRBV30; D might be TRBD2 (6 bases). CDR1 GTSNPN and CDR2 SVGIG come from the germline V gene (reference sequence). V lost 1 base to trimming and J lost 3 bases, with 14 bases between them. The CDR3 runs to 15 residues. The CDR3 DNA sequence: TGTGCCTGGAGTGCGGGACTCCACCTTACAGATACGCAGTATTTT. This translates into CAWSAGLHLTDTQYF.

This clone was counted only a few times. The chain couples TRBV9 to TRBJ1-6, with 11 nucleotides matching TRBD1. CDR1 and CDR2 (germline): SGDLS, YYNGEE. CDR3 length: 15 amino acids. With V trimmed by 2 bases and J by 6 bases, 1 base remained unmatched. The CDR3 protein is CASSVGQGGNSPLHF. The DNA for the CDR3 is TGTGCCAGCAGCGTGGGACAGGGGGGTAATTCACCCCTCCACTTT.

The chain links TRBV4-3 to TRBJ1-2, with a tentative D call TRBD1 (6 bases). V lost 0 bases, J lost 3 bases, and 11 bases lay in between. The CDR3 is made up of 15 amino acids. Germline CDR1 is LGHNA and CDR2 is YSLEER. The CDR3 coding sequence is TGCGCCAGCAGCCAAGATCCCGCAGGGGACTATGGCTACACCTTC. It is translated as CASSQDPAGDYGYTF.

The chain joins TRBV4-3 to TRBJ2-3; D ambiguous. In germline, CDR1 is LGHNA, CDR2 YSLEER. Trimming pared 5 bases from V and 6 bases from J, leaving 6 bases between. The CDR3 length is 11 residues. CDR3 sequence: CASSSRDTQYF. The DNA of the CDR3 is TGCGCCAGCAGCTCGCGGGATACGCAGTATTTT.

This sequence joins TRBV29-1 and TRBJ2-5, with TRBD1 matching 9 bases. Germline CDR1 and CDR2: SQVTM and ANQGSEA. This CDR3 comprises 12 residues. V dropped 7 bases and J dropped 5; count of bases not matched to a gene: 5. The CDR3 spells CSAGQGLETQYF. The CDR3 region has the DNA TGCAGCGCCGGACAGGGGTTGGAGACCCAGTACTTC.

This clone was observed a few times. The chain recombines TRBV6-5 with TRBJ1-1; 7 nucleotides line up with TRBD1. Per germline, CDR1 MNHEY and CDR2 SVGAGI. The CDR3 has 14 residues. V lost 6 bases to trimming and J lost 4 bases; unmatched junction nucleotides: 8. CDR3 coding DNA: TGTGCCAGCAGACCTACAGGGGTAGTCACTGAAGCTTTCTTT. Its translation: CASRPTGVVTEAFF.

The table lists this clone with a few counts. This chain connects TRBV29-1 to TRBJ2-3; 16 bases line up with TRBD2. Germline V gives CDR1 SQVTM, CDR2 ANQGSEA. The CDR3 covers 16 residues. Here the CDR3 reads CTTGTSGGAGADTQYF. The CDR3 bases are TGCACCACCGGGACTAGCGGGGGGGCCGGGGCAGATACGCAGTATTTT.

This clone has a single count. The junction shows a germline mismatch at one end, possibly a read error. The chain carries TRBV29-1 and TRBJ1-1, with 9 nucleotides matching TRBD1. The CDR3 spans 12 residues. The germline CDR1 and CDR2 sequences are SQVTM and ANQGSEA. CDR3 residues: CSVGQGDTEAYF. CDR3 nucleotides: TGCAGCGTTGGACAGGGGGACACTGAAGCTTACTTT.